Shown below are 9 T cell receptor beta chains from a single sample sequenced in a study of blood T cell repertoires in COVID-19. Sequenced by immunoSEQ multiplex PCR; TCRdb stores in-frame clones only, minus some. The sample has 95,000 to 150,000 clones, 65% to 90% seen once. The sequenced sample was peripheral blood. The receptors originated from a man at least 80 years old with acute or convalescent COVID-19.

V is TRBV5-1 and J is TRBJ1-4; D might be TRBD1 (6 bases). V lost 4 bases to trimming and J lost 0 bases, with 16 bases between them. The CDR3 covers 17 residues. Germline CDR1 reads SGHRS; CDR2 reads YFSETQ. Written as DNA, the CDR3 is TGCGCCAGCAGCACATCGGGACACCTTGCAACTAATGAAAAACTGTTTTTT. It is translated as CASSTSGHLATNEKLFF.

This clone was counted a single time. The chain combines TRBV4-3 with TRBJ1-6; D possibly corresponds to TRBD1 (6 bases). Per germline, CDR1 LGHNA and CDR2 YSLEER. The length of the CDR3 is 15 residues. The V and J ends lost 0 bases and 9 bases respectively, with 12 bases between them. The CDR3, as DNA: TGCGCCAGCAGCCAAGATAACGGACAGACTTCACCCCTCCACTTT. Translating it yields CASSQDNGQTSPLHF.

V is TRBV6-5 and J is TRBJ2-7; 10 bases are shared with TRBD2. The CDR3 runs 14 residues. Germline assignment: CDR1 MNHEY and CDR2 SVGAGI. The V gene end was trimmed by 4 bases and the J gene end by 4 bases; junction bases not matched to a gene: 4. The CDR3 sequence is CASSSSGRWYEQYF. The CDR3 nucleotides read TGTGCCAGCAGTTCTAGCGGGAGATGGTACGAGCAGTACTTC.

The CDR3 DNA reads as TGTGCCAGCAGCGTCGGAGGTTCCATCTATGGCTACACCTTC. Amino acid sequence: CASSVGGSIYGYTF. V gene TRBV9 combines with J gene TRBJ1-2; D call uncertain. Looked up from germline, CDR1 is SGDLS and CDR2 is YYNGEE. CDR3 length equals 14 residues. V dropped 2 bases and J dropped 4 bases, with 12 bases sitting between them.

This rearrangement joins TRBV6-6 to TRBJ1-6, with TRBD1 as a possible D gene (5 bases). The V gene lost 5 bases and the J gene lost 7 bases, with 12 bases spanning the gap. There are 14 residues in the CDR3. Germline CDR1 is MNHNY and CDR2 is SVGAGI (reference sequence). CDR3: CASSQGLANSPLHF. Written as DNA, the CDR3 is TGTGCCAGCAGTCAGGGACTAGCGAATTCACCCCTCCACTTT.

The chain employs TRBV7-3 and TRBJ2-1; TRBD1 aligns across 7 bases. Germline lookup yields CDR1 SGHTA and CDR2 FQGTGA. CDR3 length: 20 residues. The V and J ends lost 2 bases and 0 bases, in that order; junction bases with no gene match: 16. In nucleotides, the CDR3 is TGTGCCAGCAGCTTATACCCTGGCGTGGCAGGGGGAAGCTCCTACAATGAGCAGTTCTTC. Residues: CASSLYPGVAGGSSYNEQFF.

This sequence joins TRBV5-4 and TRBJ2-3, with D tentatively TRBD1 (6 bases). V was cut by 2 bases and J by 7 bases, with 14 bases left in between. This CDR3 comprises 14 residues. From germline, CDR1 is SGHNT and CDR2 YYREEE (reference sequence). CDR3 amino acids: CASSFQDSVNTQYF. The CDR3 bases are TGTGCCAGCAGCTTCCAGGACAGTGTAAATACGCAGTATTTT.

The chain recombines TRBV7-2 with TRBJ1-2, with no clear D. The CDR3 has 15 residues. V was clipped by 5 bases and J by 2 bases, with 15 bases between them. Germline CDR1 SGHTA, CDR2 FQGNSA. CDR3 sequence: CASSPTPILNYGYTF. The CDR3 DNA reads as TGTGCCAGCAGCCCGACTCCGATCTTAAACTATGGCTACACCTTC.

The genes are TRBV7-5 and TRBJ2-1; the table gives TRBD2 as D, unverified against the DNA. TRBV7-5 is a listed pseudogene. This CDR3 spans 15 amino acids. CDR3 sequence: CVRSLATRYGAEQFF. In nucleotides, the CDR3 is TGTGTCAGAAGCTTAGCGACTAGATATGGGGCTGAGCAGTTCTTC.